Reported below is one T cell receptor beta chain. The antigen remains undetermined. One junction end does not reproduce the germline sequence, and a read error may be involved. TCR beta cDNA was reverse-transcribed from about 500 ng of total RNA. The reaction used a constant-region primer and ProtoScript II reverse transcriptase. For TCR beta, libraries were produced by three nested multiplex PCR rounds using slightly modified ARM-PCR. A C-beta reverse primer was combined with TRBV1-TRBV30 forward primers in the first two PCR rounds, and each round had 10 cycles. Each CDR3 protein gets one entry after TCRdb re-called the multiplex PCR reads with MiXCR. In the table there are under 85,000 distinct CDR3 sequences, around 70% of which are singletons. The roughly 19-32 mg bulk tissue piece was not sorted before simultaneous RNA and DNA extraction. The authors sampled five separate regions per tumor. This sample is drawn from a study of tumor-infiltrating lymphocytes in primary liver carcinoma. Study-level findings and limits: Blood's top-250-clone fraction was significantly lower than that of tumors (p = 0.039).

The CDR3 sequence is 17 residues long. The germline gives CDR1 SGHAT, CDR2 FQDESV (reference sequence). The sample comprised liver tumor tissue from sampling region 1. This sample's subset: tumor region T1, superior pole. V is TRBV11-1 and J is TRBJ2-1; TRBD2 agrees at 7 bases. This TCR was recovered from a man between 40 and 49 years old with primary liver carcinoma and hepatitis B virus infection. DNA of the CDR3: TGTGCCAGCAGTCTGGAACTAGCGAGAGAAGTTGACAATGATCAGTTCTTC. This codes for CASSLELAREVDNDQFF.